The 15 T cell receptor beta chains listed next were all sequenced from one sample in a study of T-cell memory formation after mild COVID-19. TCRdb reanalysed the 5' RACE reads using MiXCR and keeps one entry per CDR3 protein. The sample includes fewer than 700,000 distinct CDR3 sequences, 20% to 25% of them seen just once. Sequencing was done on a sample of PBMCs or a T cell subset sorted from them (not recorded which). The receptors originated from an adult woman who had mild COVID-19 (a few samples of this study predate the infection). Cell type and time point are not known.

The gene calls are TRBV5-1 and TRBJ1-6, with D maybe TRBD1 (6 bases). The CDR3 has 15 residues. Per the germline V gene, CDR1 is SGHRS and CDR2 is YFSETQ. Trimming removed 1 base from V and 10 bases from J, with 15 bases in between. CDR3 nucleotide sequence: TGCGCCAGCAGCTTGCGACCGGCAGGGGACTCACCCCTCCACTTT. Its protein is CASSLRPAGDSPLHF.

This clonotype was observed a handful of times. The chain is built from TRBV29-1 and TRBJ1-1; 7 nucleotides line up with TRBD1. The length of the CDR3 is 13 residues. The germline gives CDR1 SQVTM, CDR2 ANQGSEA. J was trimmed by 2 bases and V by 4 bases; bases with no gene match: 4. In DNA form, the CDR3 reads TGCAGCGTTGCGGGACAGACCAACACTGAAGCTTTCTTT. Protein: CSVAGQTNTEAFF.

This clonotype was observed a handful of times. V is TRBV6-2 or TRBV6-3 and J is TRBJ2-3; 8 bases line up with TRBD2. This CDR3 comprises 18 residues. With 2 bases clipped from V and 1 base from J, the junction kept 11 bases outside the gene matches. Per the germline V gene, CDR1 is MNHEY and CDR2 is SVGEGT. The CDR3 reads CASSYEIGSGSGTDTQYF. The CDR3 DNA is TGTGCCAGCAGTTACGAAATAGGGAGCGGGAGTGGCACAGATACGCAGTATTTT.

The chain uses TRBV4-3 and TRBJ2-1, with D perhaps given as TRBD1 or TRBD2 (5 bases each). V was clipped by 3 bases and J by 0 bases, with 12 bases between them. The CDR3 is 16 residues long. The V gene's germline CDR1 is LGHNA and CDR2 YSLEER. CDR3 bases: TGCGCCAGCAGCCACCAGGGACGGAGCTCCTACAATGAGCAGTTCTTC. Encoded protein: CASSHQGRSSYNEQFF.

The chain recombines TRBV27 with TRBJ2-3, with 11 bases that match TRBD2. J lost 1 base, V lost 1 base, and 7 bases had no gene match. The CDR3 has 18 amino acids. Germline CDR1 is MNHEY and CDR2 is SMNVEV (reference sequence). The CDR3 region has the DNA TGTGCCAGCAGTTTATTCTACGGGACTAGCGGACGCACAGATACGCAGTATTTT. This encodes CASSLFYGTSGRTDTQYF.

The chain employs TRBV18 and TRBJ2-3; D gene uncertain. Trimming pared 2 bases from V and 0 bases from J, leaving 9 bases between. Germline V CDR1 and CDR2: KGHSH, LQKENI. This CDR3 is 15 amino acids long. CDR3 amino acids: CASSPGIGSTDTQYF. The CDR3 coding sequence is TGTGCCAGCTCACCAGGGATTGGCAGCACAGATACGCAGTATTTT.

This clonotype was counted between two and nine times. The chain joins TRBV24-1 to TRBJ1-2; D call uncertain. Germline CDR1 KGHDR, CDR2 SFDVKD. Trimming took off 3 bases at V and 4 bases at J, with 14 bases between the two ends. The CDR3 consists of 15 residues. As DNA, the CDR3 is TGTGCCACCAGTGATCCCCAGAAGCCCTTCTATGGCTACACCTTC. Residues: CATSDPQKPFYGYTF.

This sequence joins TRBV20-1 and TRBJ2-1; the D gene is possibly TRBD1 (7 bases). The CDR3 loop spans 16 amino acids. The germline V gene encodes CDR1 DFQATT and CDR2 SNEGSKA (reference sequence). The V gene lost 5 bases and the J gene lost 1 base, with 18 bases spanning the gap. The chain's CDR3 is CSAQGGQIWSYNEQFF. The CDR3, as DNA: TGCAGTGCTCAGGGGGGACAAATCTGGTCCTACAATGAGCAGTTCTTC.

The chain has TRBV20-1 and TRBJ2-7; D not certain. Germline lookup yields CDR1 DFQATT and CDR2 SNEGSKA (reference sequence). The CDR3 runs to 12 residues. Trimming left V 5 bases short and J 4 bases short, with 12 bases between. CDR3 DNA: TGCAGTGCTGGAAAGGTTCTTTACGAGCAGTACTTC. It is translated as CSAGKVLYEQYF.

This chain links TRBV27 with TRBJ1-1; D ambiguous. Per the germline V gene, CDR1 is MNHEY and CDR2 is SMNVEV (reference sequence). V dropped 5 bases and J dropped 3 bases, with 13 bases sitting between them. The CDR3 runs to 14 residues. This chain's CDR3 is CASSPGRGHTEAFF. The CDR3 DNA reads TGTGCCAGCAGTCCCGGCCGAGGACACACTGAAGCTTTCTTT.

The chain couples TRBV12-3 or TRBV12-4 to TRBJ2-5, with D possibly being TRBD1 (6 bases). This CDR3 region has 13 residues. V was clipped by 11 bases and J by 2 bases, with 15 bases between them. The CDR3, as DNA: TGTGCCCAAACTTCAGGGGCGCAAGAGACCCAGTACTTC. It yields the protein CAQTSGAQETQYF.

The V and J genes are TRBV5-1 and TRBJ1-4; 8 bases align to TRBD1. CDR3 size: 14 residues. The trim removed 3 bases at V and 8 bases at J, leaving 6 bases unmatched. In germline, CDR1 is SGHRS, CDR2 YFSETQ. The CDR3 sequence: CASSYGTGTEKLFF. CDR3 DNA sequence: TGCGCCAGCAGCTACGGGACAGGTACCGAAAAACTGTTTTTT.

The table lists this clonotype with a few counts. The chain joins TRBV12-3 or TRBV12-4 to TRBJ1-1; 9 nucleotides align to TRBD1. This CDR3 has 14 amino acids. V shed 0 bases, J shed 6 bases, and the junction held 2 bases outside the gene matches. CDR3 in amino acids: CASSLATGGPEAFF. The CDR3 coding sequence is TGTGCCAGCAGTTTAGCCACAGGGGGCCCTGAAGCTTTCTTT.

The chain is built from TRBV11-2 and TRBJ2-1; 7 bases map to TRBD1. CDR3 length: 15 residues. Germline CDR1 is SGHAT and CDR2 is FQNNGV. V lost 2 bases to trimming and J lost 7 bases; unmatched junction nucleotides: 8. CDR3 sequence (DNA): TGTGCCAGCAGCTTAATCCAGGGGGTCATGAATGAGCAGTTCTTC. This encodes CASSLIQGVMNEQFF. The variable domain in full, completed from reference TRBV11-2 and TRBJ2-1, reads EAGVAQSPRYKIIEKRQSVAFWCNPISGHATLYWYQQILGQGPKLLIQFQNNGVVDDSQLPKDRFSAERLKGVDSTLKIQPAKLEDSAVYLCASSLIQGVMNEQFFGPGTRLTVL.

A few counts support this clonotype. This chain joins TRBV29-1 and TRBJ2-5; D is tentatively TRBD1 or TRBD2 (5 bases each). The CDR3 spans 12 residues. Germline V gene data show CDR1 as SQVTM and CDR2 as ANQGSEA. The V end lost 7 bases, the J end lost 9 bases, and 18 bases lay between the germline ends. The DNA for the CDR3 is TGCAGCGCTGGGACGGACGATGAGGCCCAGTACTTC. This sequence encodes CSAGTDDEAQYF.